The source of this T cell receptor (beta chain) is a study of early T cells in non-severe SARS-CoV-2 infection. Study at large: Chains from this unsorted whole-blood bulk RNA could not be paired. Whole-study findings and limits: Private and CD4 specificities were missed by VDJdb matching, skewed to anti-spike CD8.

Tagging with unique molecular identifiers was applied to individual cDNA molecules. TCRdb re-called the 5' RACE reads with MiXCR, one entry per CDR3 protein. The data contain around 67,000 distinct CDR3 sequences, 11% of them singletons. This clonotype has ten or more counts. What it binds is unknown. The CDR3 has 15 residues. The V segment lost 3 bases and the J segment 5 bases; nucleotides outside the gene matches: 8. From germline, CDR1 is SQVTM and CDR2 ANQGSEA. Sequencing input: whole blood. The V gene is TRBV29-1, the J gene TRBJ1-1; 11 bases align to TRBD1. The sequence came from an adult who was a healthcare worker with PCR-confirmed SARS-CoV-2 infection or an uninfected control (not recorded which). CDR3 sequence: CSVEGGQGVPTEAFF. The CDR3 DNA follows: TGCAGCGTTGAGGGGGGACAGGGGGTTCCGACTGAAGCTTTCTTT.